The clone carrying this TCR beta chain has a handful of counts. Its antigen is unknown. The data belong to a study of T cell clonotyping in hematopoietic cell transplantation. Study results and caveats: Cells were unsorted, so CD4 and CD8 contributions were not separated. Broader posttransplant TCR repertoire diversity was predicted by graft donor and pretransplant recipient Inverse Simpson Index values. After transplant, recipient diversity fell while pathologically expanded clonotypes grew through day 180. Few recipient clonotypes overlapped donors; over 95% were de novo at given depth.

The assay was immunoSEQ multiplex PCR, and TCRdb's table has in-frame clones only and misses some. The data show 10,000 to 15,000 clones, about half seen once. V was cut by 8 bases and J by 3 bases, with 12 bases left in between. Germline values: CDR1 MNHEY, CDR2 SMNVEV (reference sequence). The CDR3 sequence is 13 residues long. This TCR was sampled from a man aged 50-59 years in good health. Some clones in this sample may be carry-over from other donors' samples. The sequenced sample consisted of peripheral blood mononuclear cells. J is TRBJ2-3 and V is TRBV27, with D maybe TRBD2 (6 bases). CDR3 region: CASCAGLTDTQYF. The CDR3 region has the DNA TGTGCCAGCTGCGCGGGACTGACAGATACGCAGTATTTT.